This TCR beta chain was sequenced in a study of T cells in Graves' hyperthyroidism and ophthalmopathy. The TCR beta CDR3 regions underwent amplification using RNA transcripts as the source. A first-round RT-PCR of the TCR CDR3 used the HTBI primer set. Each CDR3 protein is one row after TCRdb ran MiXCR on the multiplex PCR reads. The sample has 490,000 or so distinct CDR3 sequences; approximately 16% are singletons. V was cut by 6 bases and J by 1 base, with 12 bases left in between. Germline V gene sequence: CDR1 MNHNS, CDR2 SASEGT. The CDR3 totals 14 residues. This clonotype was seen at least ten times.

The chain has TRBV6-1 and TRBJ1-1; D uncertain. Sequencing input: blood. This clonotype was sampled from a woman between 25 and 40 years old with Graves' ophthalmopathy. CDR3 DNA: TGTGCCAGCAGACCCGCGACGGCGAACACTGAAGCTTTCTTT. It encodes CASRPATANTEAFF.